This T cell receptor beta chain was captured by sequencing in a study of blood T cell repertoires in COVID-19. Germline V lookup: CDR1 SGHTA, CDR2 FQGNSA. The J segment lost 7 bases and the V segment lost 5 bases, leaving 8 bases of the junction unmatched. The CDR3 is made up of 15 amino acids. In the authors' workflow: Using reference gene primer amplification, nucleated cell counts were estimated. Sequencing used immunoSEQ multiplex PCR; TCRdb keeps in-frame clones, though not all of them. The V and J calls and the clone size are those of that table, but D and trimming were determined from the DNA. Of 200,000 to 300,000 clones listed, nearly 85% are singletons.

Sequences were obtained from peripheral blood. This chain joins TRBV7-2 and TRBJ2-2; the match to TRBD1 covers 9 bases. This TCR came from a human donor in a cohort sampled during active COVID-19. CDR3 sequence: CASSLGTGSGGELFF. The CDR3 DNA reads as TGTGCCAGCAGCCTCGGGACAGGGAGTGGCGGGGAGCTGTTTTTT.